A single sample is the source of the 25 T cell receptor beta chains below, sequenced in a study of T-cell memory formation after mild COVID-19. From the 5' RACE reads, TCRdb called clonotypes with MiXCR, one entry per CDR3 protein. The sample consists of 350,000 to 500,000 distinct CDR3 sequences, more than 15% of them appearing once. Specimen: PBMCs or a T cell subset sorted from them (not recorded which). The receptor set was obtained from a man between 18 and 35 years old who had mild COVID-19 (a few samples of this study predate the infection). Cell type and time point are not known.

This chain uses TRBV24-1 with TRBJ1-1; 8 nucleotides agree with TRBD1. The CDR3 consists of 13 residues. Germline V lookup: CDR1 KGHDR, CDR2 SFDVKD. V dropped 9 bases and J dropped 4; count of bases not matched to a gene: 6. CDR3 region: CATQGARGTEAFF. CDR3 coding DNA: TGTGCCACCCAGGGGGCAAGGGGCACTGAAGCTTTCTTT.

The table lists this clonotype with a few counts. This rearrangement joins TRBV20-1 to TRBJ2-5; the D is unclear. This CDR3 spans 15 amino acids. V was trimmed by 3 bases and J by 1 base, leaving 15 bases between them. Looked up from germline, CDR1 is DFQATT and CDR2 is SNEGSKA (reference sequence). The CDR3 loop reads CSARPLGRSQETQYF. CDR3 bases: TGCAGTGCTAGGCCCCTGGGCCGGTCCCAAGAGACCCAGTACTTC.

About this clonotype itself: Being one base from a much bigger clone, this may be a read error. This sequence joins TRBV6-5 and TRBJ1-2, with D perhaps matching TRBD1 (6 bases). Germline assignment: CDR1 MNHEY and CDR2 SVGAGI. Trimming cost V 2 bases and J 4 bases, with 14 bases left between them. The CDR3 runs to 15 residues. For the CDR3, the DNA is TGTGCCAGCAGTTACGATATGGGGGCCAGCTATGGCTACACCTTC. It is translated as CASSYDMGASYGYTF.

This clonotype was observed a handful of times. The J gene is TRBJ2-7, the V gene TRBV20-1; D is possibly TRBD2 (6 bases). There are 13 residues in the CDR3. The V end lost 8 bases, the J end lost 2 bases, and 16 bases lay between the germline ends. Germline V lookup: CDR1 DFQATT, CDR2 SNEGSKA (reference sequence). CDR3 sequence (DNA): TGCAGTCCCCATGGGGGGAACACCTACGAGCAGTACTTC. Encoded protein: CSPHGGNTYEQYF.

This clonotype occurred a few times. This sequence joins TRBV5-1 and TRBJ2-3; D uncertain. Trimming removed 0 bases from V and 4 bases from J, with 12 bases in between. This CDR3 region has 15 residues. CDR1 and CDR2 (germline): SGHRS, YFSETQ. CDR3 sequence: CASSLGTIPPDTQYF. The DNA of the CDR3 is TGCGCCAGCAGCTTGGGCACCATCCCCCCAGATACGCAGTATTTT.

This chain connects TRBV6-2 or TRBV6-3 to TRBJ1-5; D not resolved. V dropped 6 bases and J dropped 3 bases, with 9 bases sitting between them. CDR3 length equals 13 residues. Germline V gene sequence: CDR1 MNHEY, CDR2 SVGEGT. The CDR3 loop is CASSTEFNQPQHF. The CDR3 nucleotides read TGTGCCAGCAGCACTGAGTTCAATCAGCCCCAGCATTTT.

This clonotype was seen a few times. The chain links TRBV7-9 to TRBJ1-1, with D maybe TRBD1 (5 bases). Per germline, CDR1 SEHNR and CDR2 FQNEAQ (reference sequence). Trimming took 4 bases from V and 1 from J, leaving 13 bases between them. The CDR3 length is 15 residues. The CDR3 region is CASSSQGTSNTEAFF. CDR3 DNA: TGTGCCAGCAGCTCCCAGGGCACGTCGAACACTGAAGCTTTCTTT.

The rearrangement links TRBV4-3 to TRBJ2-2; D is undetermined. CDR3 length: 13 amino acids. CDR1 and CDR2 from the germline V gene are LGHNA and YSLEER. Trimming shortened V by 4 bases and J by 6 bases, and 9 bases separated the two germline ends. This CDR3 is CASSLGWPGELFF. In nucleotides, the CDR3 is TGCGCCAGCAGCCTTGGGTGGCCCGGGGAGCTGTTTTTT.

This clonotype was detected a few times. The J gene is TRBJ2-7, the V gene TRBV7-9, with 9 bases fitting TRBD1. Trimming at V came to 5 bases and at J to 6 bases, leaving 14 bases not matched to a gene. The CDR3 has 16 residues. The germline CDR1 and CDR2 sequences are SEHNR and FQNEAQ (reference sequence). This chain's CDR3 is CASSPMPGTGPFEQYV. The DNA for the CDR3 is TGTGCCAGCAGCCCAATGCCCGGGACAGGGCCCTTCGAGCAGTACGTC.

This clonotype has only a few counts. This rearrangement joins TRBV7-9 to TRBJ2-3, with no clear D. The CDR3 totals 12 residues. V lost 4 bases to trimming and J lost 4 bases, with 6 bases between them. Germline V gene data show CDR1 as SEHNR and CDR2 as FQNEAQ (reference sequence). The CDR3, as DNA: TGTGCCAGCAGCTCGCAGGCAGATACGCAGTATTTT. It translates to CASSSQADTQYF. Drawing the rest from reference TRBV7-9 and TRBJ2-3, the complete variable domain is DTGVSQNPRHKITKRGQNVTFRCDPISEHNRLYWYRQTLGQGPEFLTYFQNEAQLEKSRLLSDRFSAERPKGSFSTLEIQRTEQGDSAMYLCASSSQADTQYFGPGTRLTVL.

The rearrangement links TRBV5-1 to TRBJ1-2; the D gene is possibly TRBD1 (5 bases). This CDR3 is built from 16 residues. Germline CDR1 SGHRS, CDR2 YFSETQ. V lost 0 bases and J 4 bases, leaving 16 bases between the germline ends. The CDR3 loop reads CASSLATARPGYGYTF. The CDR3 region has the DNA TGCGCCAGCAGCTTGGCGACAGCTCGTCCTGGCTATGGCTACACCTTC.

This clonotype appeared a few times. The V and J genes are TRBV15 and TRBJ1-2; TRBD1 matches at 9 bases. CDR1 is LNHNV and CDR2 is YYDKDF in the germline V gene (reference sequence). The CDR3 loop spans 14 amino acids. The V segment lost 3 bases and the J segment 8 bases; nucleotides outside the gene matches: 7. The DNA for the CDR3 is TGTGCCACCAGCAGCCCACAGGGGGCGCGGGGCTACACCTTC. The encoded protein is CATSSPQGARGYTF.

This clonotype was recorded a few times. The CDR3 spells CASSARDCHGYTF. The DNA of the CDR3 is TGTGCCAGCAGCGCGCGGGACTGCCATGGCTACACCTTC. The rearrangement joins TRBV21-1 to TRBJ1-2. TRBV21-1 is reported as a pseudogene. The CDR3 contains 13 residues.

The chain combines TRBV28 with TRBJ1-1, with D possibly TRBD1 on 5 matching bases. Deletions cut 9 bases from V and 8 bases from J, with 19 bases between. The CDR3 is 13 amino acids. From germline, CDR1 is MDHEN and CDR2 SYDVKM. DNA for the CDR3: TGTGCCAGTTACGATGCAGGGAGGAGGGAAGCTTTCTTT. Translating it yields CASYDAGRREAFF.

The chain recombines TRBV10-3 with TRBJ2-3; D is ambiguous. Trimming left V 4 bases short and J 2 bases short, with 7 bases between. The germline CDR1 and CDR2 sequences are ENHRY and SYGVKD. The CDR3 extends over 13 amino acids. CDR3 region: CAISGGNTDTQYF. CDR3 DNA: TGTGCCATCAGTGGCGGTAACACAGATACGCAGTATTTT.

The J gene is TRBJ2-2, the V gene TRBV12-3 or TRBV12-4; D possibly matches TRBD1 or TRBD2 (5 bases each). This CDR3 comprises 15 residues. Trimming stripped 6 bases from V and 9 bases from J, with 20 bases between. The CDR3 spells CASSLRGPSSRELFF. CDR3 coding DNA: TGTGCCAGCAGCCTAAGGGGACCCTCGTCGCGGGAGCTGTTTTTT.

With regard to this clonotype: This could be a read error, since a much larger clone is one nucleotide away. This chain joins TRBV29-1 and TRBJ2-5; D is perhaps TRBD1 (5 bases). The V gene lost 6 bases and the J gene lost 4 bases, with 15 bases spanning the gap. Germline V gives CDR1 SQVTM, CDR2 ANQGSEA. The CDR3 has 13 amino acids. The CDR3 nucleotides are TGCAGCGTCGATGGGGCGTTGGGAGAGACCCAGTACTTC. Translation: CSVDGALGETQYF.

The chain joins TRBV3-1 to TRBJ2-7, with 7 bases lining up with TRBD1. In germline, CDR1 is LGHDT, CDR2 YNNKEL (reference sequence). V shed 6 bases and J 2 bases; nucleotides not matched to a gene: 4. The CDR3 runs 13 residues. CDR3 DNA sequence: TGTGCCAGCAGTCGGGACAGAACCTACGAGCAGTACTTC. This sequence encodes CASSRDRTYEQYF.

This clonotype was counted between two and nine times. The chain is built from TRBV5-1 and TRBJ1-2; 10 bases fit TRBD1. This CDR3 region has 14 residues. The germline CDR1 and CDR2 sequences are SGHRS and YFSETQ. V shed 8 bases and J 4 bases; nucleotides not matched to a gene: 8. The CDR3 sequence: CARRPGTGVYGYTF. The CDR3 nucleotides are TGCGCCAGGAGACCCGGGACAGGGGTCTATGGCTACACCTTC.

The chain couples TRBV6-5 to TRBJ1-1; D is unresolved. This CDR3 has 14 amino acids. V was shortened by 6 bases and J by 1 base, with 12 bases between the two germline ends. Germline lookup yields CDR1 MNHEY and CDR2 SVGAGI. The CDR3 sequence is CASRQSSANTEAFF. CDR3 nucleotides: TGTGCCAGCAGACAATCGTCAGCGAACACTGAAGCTTTCTTT.

There are a few counts of this clonotype. J is TRBJ1-5 and V is TRBV6-5; 7 nucleotides align to TRBD1. The V and J ends lost 6 bases and 0 bases, in that order; junction bases with no gene match: 8. Germline lookup yields CDR1 MNHEY and CDR2 SVGAGI. The CDR3 has 16 residues. This CDR3 is CASSRTGTASNQPQHF. Here the CDR3 DNA reads TGTGCCAGCAGCCGTACCGGGACAGCTAGCAATCAGCCCCAGCATTTT.

This clonotype came up a few times. The chain couples TRBV29-1 to TRBJ1-2; unclear D gene. Germline CDR1 is SQVTM and CDR2 is ANQGSEA. The length of the CDR3 is 13 residues. Trimming removed 4 bases at V and 8 bases at J, with 17 bases between. CDR3 sequence: CSVGRRPQEGYTF. CDR3 bases: TGCAGCGTTGGTCGGCGGCCCCAGGAGGGCTACACCTTC.

The rearrangement links TRBV5-1 to TRBJ2-3; 7 nucleotides agree with TRBD1. From germline, CDR1 is SGHRS and CDR2 YFSETQ. Trimming took 2 bases from V and 3 from J; bases not matched to a gene: 12. The CDR3 is 17 residues long. The CDR3 region is CASSLTGVLTLTDTQYF. The CDR3 DNA is TGCGCCAGCAGCTTAACAGGGGTGTTGACCCTTACAGATACGCAGTATTTT.

The V gene is TRBV5-1, the J gene TRBJ2-1; the match to TRBD2 covers 10 bases. V lost 3 bases and J lost 5; bases outside the gene matches: 5. In germline, CDR1 is SGHRS, CDR2 YFSETQ. This CDR3 contains 15 residues. CDR3 sequence reads: CASSYTSGDDNEQFF. DNA of the CDR3: TGCGCCAGCAGCTACACTAGCGGGGACGACAATGAGCAGTTCTTC.

In this sample, this clonotype turned up a few times. This rearrangement joins TRBV15 to TRBJ2-3; 8 nucleotides align to TRBD2. Germline CDR1 and CDR2: LNHNV and YYDKDF (reference sequence). The CDR3 covers 15 residues. V was clipped by 9 bases and J by 3 bases; unmatched bases: 11. CDR3 in DNA: TGTGCCACTAGAAATACGGGACTAGTAACAGATACGCAGTATTTT. Protein sequence: CATRNTGLVTDTQYF.